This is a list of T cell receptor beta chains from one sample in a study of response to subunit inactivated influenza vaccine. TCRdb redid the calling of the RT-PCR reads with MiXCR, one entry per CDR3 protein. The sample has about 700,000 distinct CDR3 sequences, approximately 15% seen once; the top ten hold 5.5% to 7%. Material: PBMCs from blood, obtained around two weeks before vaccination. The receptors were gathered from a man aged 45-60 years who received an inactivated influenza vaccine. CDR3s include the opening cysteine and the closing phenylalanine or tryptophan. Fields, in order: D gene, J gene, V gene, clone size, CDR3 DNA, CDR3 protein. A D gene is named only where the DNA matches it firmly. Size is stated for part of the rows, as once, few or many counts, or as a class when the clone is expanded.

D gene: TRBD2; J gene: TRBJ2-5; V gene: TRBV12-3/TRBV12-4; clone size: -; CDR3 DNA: TGTGCCAGCAGTTTTGTCTTTTCAGCGGGGGGCTCGTGGGAGACCCAGTACTTC; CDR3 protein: CASSFVFSAGGSWETQYF
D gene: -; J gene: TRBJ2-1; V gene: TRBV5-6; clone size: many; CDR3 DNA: TGTGCCAGCAGCGCTGGACCCGAGCAGTTCTTC; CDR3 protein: CASSAGPEQFF
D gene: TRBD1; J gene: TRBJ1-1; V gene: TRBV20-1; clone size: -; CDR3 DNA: TGCAGTGCTAGAGGGGACAGAAACACTGAAGCTTTCTTT; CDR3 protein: CSARGDRNTEAFF
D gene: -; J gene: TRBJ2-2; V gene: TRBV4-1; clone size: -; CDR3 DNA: TGCGCCAGCAGCCAAGAGTTCCGGGGAACGAACACCGGGGAGCTGTTTTTT; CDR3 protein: CASSQEFRGTNTGELFF
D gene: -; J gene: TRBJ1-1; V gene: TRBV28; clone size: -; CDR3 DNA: TGTGCCAGCAGTTCCTGGAACAGAGACACTGAAGCTTTCTTT; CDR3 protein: CASSSWNRDTEAFF
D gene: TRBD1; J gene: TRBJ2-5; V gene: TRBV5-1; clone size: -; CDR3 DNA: TGCGCCAGCAGCCCGCAGGGGACAGGGATTCAAGAGACCCAGTACTTC; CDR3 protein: CASSPQGTGIQETQYF
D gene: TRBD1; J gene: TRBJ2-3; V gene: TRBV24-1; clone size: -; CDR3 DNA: TGTGCCACCAGTGATCTCGGACAGGGCCCAGATACGCAGTATTTT; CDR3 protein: CATSDLGQGPDTQYF
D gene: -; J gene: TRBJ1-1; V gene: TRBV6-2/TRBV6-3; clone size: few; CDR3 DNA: TGTGCCAGCACAGGAAGGGTTGGGGACACTGAAGCTTTCTTT; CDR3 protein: CASTGRVGDTEAFF
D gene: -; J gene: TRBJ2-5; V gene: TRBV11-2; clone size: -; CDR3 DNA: TGTGCCAGCAGCTTTAGAAGTGAGGAGACCCAGTACTTC; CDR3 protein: CASSFRSEETQYF
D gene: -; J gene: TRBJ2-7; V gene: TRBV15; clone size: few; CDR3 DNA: TGTGCCACCAGCAGAGATCCAACCTACGAGCAGTACTTC; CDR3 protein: CATSRDPTYEQYF
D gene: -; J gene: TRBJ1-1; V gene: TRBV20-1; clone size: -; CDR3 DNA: TGCAGTGCTAGAGAGGGGGCGCTGAACACTGAAGCTTTCTTT; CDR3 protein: CSAREGALNTEAFF
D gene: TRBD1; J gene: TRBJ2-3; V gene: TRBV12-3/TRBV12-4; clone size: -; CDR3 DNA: TGTGCCAGCAGCCATCCCCCCCAGGGGGCGGACGATACGCAGTATTTT; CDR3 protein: CASSHPPQGADDTQYF
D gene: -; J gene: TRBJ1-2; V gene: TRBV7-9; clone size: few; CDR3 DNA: TGTGCCAGCAGCTTAGCCCCCAGGCGTGGCTATGGCTACACCTTC; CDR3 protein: CASSLAPRRGYGYTF
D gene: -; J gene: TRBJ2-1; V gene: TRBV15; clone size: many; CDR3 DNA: TGTGCCACCAGCAGAGAAGGGAATGAGCAGTTCTTC; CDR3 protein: CATSREGNEQFF
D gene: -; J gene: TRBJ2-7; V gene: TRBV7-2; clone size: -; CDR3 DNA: TGTGCCAGCAGAGAGGCAGCGTCCTACGAGCAGTACTTC; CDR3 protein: CASREAASYEQYF
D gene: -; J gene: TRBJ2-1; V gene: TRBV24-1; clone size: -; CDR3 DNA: TGTGCCACCAGTGACACAAAAAGGGCAGGGCTCGATGAGCAGTTCTTC; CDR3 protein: CATSDTKRAGLDEQFF
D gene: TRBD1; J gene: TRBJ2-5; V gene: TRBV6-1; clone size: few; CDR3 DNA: TGTGCCAGCAGTGCATCGGACAGGGGGCGCGTGGAGACCCAGTACTTC; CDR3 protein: CASSASDRGRVETQYF
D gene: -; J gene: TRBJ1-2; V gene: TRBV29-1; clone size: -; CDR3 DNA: TGCAGCGTTGAAGTCACAGGGAACTATGGCTACACCTTC; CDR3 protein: CSVEVTGNYGYTF
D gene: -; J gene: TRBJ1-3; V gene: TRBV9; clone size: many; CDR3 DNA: TGTGCCAGCAGCGCCACGACCGTACCCTCTGGAAACACCATATATTTT; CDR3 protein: CASSATTVPSGNTIYF
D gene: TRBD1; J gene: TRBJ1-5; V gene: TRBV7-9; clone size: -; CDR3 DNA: TGTGCCAGCAGCTTTGAGGGGGCGAGTCAGCCCCAGCATTTT; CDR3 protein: CASSFEGASQPQHF
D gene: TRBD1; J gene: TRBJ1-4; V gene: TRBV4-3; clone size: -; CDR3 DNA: TGCGCCAGCAGCCAGGGGACAGGTCGGAATGAAAAACTGTTTTTT; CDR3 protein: CASSQGTGRNEKLFF
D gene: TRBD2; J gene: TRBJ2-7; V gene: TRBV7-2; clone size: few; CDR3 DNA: TGTGCCAGCAGCTTAGCGCCCGGCGGGGGGGTCTCCTACGAGCAGTACTTC; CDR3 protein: CASSLAPGGGVSYEQYF
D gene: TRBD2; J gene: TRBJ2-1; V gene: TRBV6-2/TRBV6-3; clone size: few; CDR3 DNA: TGTGCCAGCAGTCCTAGCGGGAGGATCCACAATGAGCAGTTCTTC; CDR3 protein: CASSPSGRIHNEQFF
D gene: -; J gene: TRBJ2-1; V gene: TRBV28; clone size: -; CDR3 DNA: TGTGCCAGCAGTTTAGGTGGTAGTTTCAATGAGCAGTTCTTC; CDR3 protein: CASSLGGSFNEQFF
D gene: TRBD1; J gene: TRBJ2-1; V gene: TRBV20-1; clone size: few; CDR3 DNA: TGCAGTGCCTACGACAGGGTTCTGTCCTACAATGAGCAGTTCTTC; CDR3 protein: CSAYDRVLSYNEQFF
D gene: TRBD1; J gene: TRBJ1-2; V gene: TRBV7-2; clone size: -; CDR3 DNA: TGTGCCAGCAGCTTAGGACAGGGGGCCTACTATGGCTACACCTTC; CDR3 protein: CASSLGQGAYYGYTF
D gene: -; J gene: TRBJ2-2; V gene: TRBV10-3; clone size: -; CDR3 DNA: TGTGCCATCAGTGGCCCTTCGGGCGGGACCGGTCCGGGGGAGCTGTTTTTT; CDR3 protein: CAISGPSGGTGPGELFF
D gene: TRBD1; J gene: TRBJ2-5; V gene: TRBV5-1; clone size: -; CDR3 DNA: TGCGCCAGCGGACCCGAGGGGGCAGCTTTTCAAGAGACCCAGTACTTC; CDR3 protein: CASGPEGAAFQETQYF
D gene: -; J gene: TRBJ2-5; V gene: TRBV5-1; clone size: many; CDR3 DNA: TGCGCCAGCAGCTTCGGGACATTCCAAGAGACCCAGTACTTC; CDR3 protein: CASSFGTFQETQYF
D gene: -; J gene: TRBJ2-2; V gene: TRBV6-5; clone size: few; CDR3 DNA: TGTGCCAGCAGTTACAGTCGCCCGAACACCGGGGAGCTGTTTTTT; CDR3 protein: CASSYSRPNTGELFF
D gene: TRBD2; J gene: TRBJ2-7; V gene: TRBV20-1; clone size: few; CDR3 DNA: TGCAGTGCAAACGGACTAGCGGGAGATATCTCCTACGAGCAGTACTTC; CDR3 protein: CSANGLAGDISYEQYF
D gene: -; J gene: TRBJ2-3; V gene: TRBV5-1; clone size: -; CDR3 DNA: TGCGCCAGCAGCTCCCCGGACCGTAGCACAGATACGCAGTATTTT; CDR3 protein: CASSSPDRSTDTQYF